The 14 T cell receptor beta chains below all came from one sample that was sequenced in a study of blood T cell repertoires in COVID-19. Clones were read by immunoSEQ multiplex PCR, and TCRdb kept only the in-frame ones, dropping some. The sample has around 300,000 clones, approximately 87% seen once. The sequenced sample was PBMCs or T cells enriched from blood (not recorded which). Receptors originate from a woman aged 25 to 39 who had recovered from COVID-19.

The genes are TRBV4-3 and TRBJ1-2; 10 bases agree with TRBD1. Germline CDR1 is LGHNA and CDR2 is YSLEER. V lost 5 bases and J lost 3; bases outside the gene matches: 6. CDR3 length: 15 residues. CDR3 sequence: CASSARDRGYYGYTF. Here the CDR3 DNA reads TGCGCCAGCAGCGCACGGGACAGGGGATACTATGGCTACACCTTC.

V usage is TRBV11-2 and J usage is TRBJ1-2; TRBD1 matches 8 bases. This CDR3 spans 18 amino acids. The V segment lost 4 bases and the J segment 4 bases; nucleotides outside the gene matches: 17. CDR1 is SGHAT and CDR2 is FQNNGV in the germline V gene. This CDR3 is CASSSYRNRTGMGYGYTF. The DNA of the CDR3 is TGTGCCAGCAGCTCCTACCGAAACAGGACAGGGATGGGCTATGGCTACACCTTC.

The chain recombines TRBV28 with TRBJ1-2; D is unresolved. Germline CDR1 and CDR2: MDHEN and SYDVKM. CDR3 length equals 14 residues. V lost 6 bases and J lost 8, with 19 bases in between. This CDR3 is CASSSSGSASGYTF. The CDR3 DNA sequence: TGTGCCAGCAGCTCCAGCGGTTCGGCATCAGGCTACACCTTC.

This sequence joins TRBV4-2 and TRBJ1-3; D may be TRBD1 (6 bases). CDR3 size: 13 residues. Germline V gene sequence: CDR1 LGHNA, CDR2 YNFKEQ. V lost 6 bases and J 7 bases, leaving 13 bases between the germline ends. CDR3 bases: TGTGCCAGCAGTTATTACAGGGATAACACCATATATTTT. This encodes CASSYYRDNTIYF.

The chain has TRBV7-3 and TRBJ1-4; D is undetermined. The ends were cut back, 5 bases at V and 0 bases at J, with 7 bases in the middle. CDR1 is SGHTA, CDR2 FQGTGA, per germline. The CDR3 has 14 amino acids. CDR3 sequence reads: CASSETATNEKLFF. The CDR3 nucleotides read TGTGCCAGCAGCGAGACTGCAACTAATGAAAAACTGTTTTTT. Drawing the rest from reference TRBV7-3 and TRBJ1-4, the complete variable domain is GAGVSQTPSNKVTEKGKYVELRCDPISGHTALYWYRQSLGQGPEFLIYFQGTGAADDSGLPNDRFFAVRPEGSVSTLKIQRTERGDSAVYLCASSETATNEKLFFGSGTQLSVL.

The CDR3 spells CASSLTDLRYTF. CDR3 DNA sequence: TGTGCCAGCAGTCTGACAGATTTGCGCTACACCTTC. The chain couples TRBV12-3 or TRBV12-4 to TRBJ1-2; tentatively, D is TRBD1 (5 bases). Trimming cost V 5 bases and J 9 bases, with 13 bases left between them. The CDR3 covers 12 residues.

J is TRBJ1-6 and V is TRBV7-8; maybe TRBD1 (5 bases). The V end was cut by 0 bases, the J end by 9 bases, with 18 bases between. CDR3 length equals 17 residues. Germline V lookup: CDR1 SGHVS, CDR2 FQNEAQ. The chain's CDR3 is CASSLALRGRSGSPLHF. CDR3 bases: TGTGCCAGCAGCTTAGCGCTAAGGGGCCGGTCTGGTTCACCCCTCCACTTT.

The chain is built from TRBV7-2 and TRBJ2-2; D perhaps matches TRBD1 (6 bases). Trimming removed 7 bases at V and 4 bases at J, with 19 bases between. This CDR3 comprises 16 residues. Germline V gene lookup returns CDR1 SGHTA and CDR2 FQGNSA. The CDR3 bases are TGTGCCAGCACTCGATTAAGGGGGTCGGGCACCGGGGAGCTGTTTTTT. It translates to CASTRLRGSGTGELFF.

This clone was recorded only once. The V and J genes are TRBV18 and TRBJ2-5; 9 nucleotides agree with TRBD2. Germline V lookup: CDR1 KGHSH, CDR2 LQKENI. CDR3 length equals 17 residues. V was clipped by 5 bases and J by 2 bases; unmatched bases: 12. DNA for the CDR3: TGTGCCAGCTCATCCACCGGGGTAGCGGGGGCTCAAGAGACCCAGTACTTC. Translating it yields CASSSTGVAGAQETQYF.

This clone occurred once. The chain links TRBV3-1 (or the pseudogene TRBV3-2) to TRBJ1-3, with 7 bases aligning to TRBD1. Per the germline V gene, CDR1 is LGHDT and CDR2 is YNNKEL (reference sequence). CDR3 size: 16 residues. J was trimmed by 0 bases and V by 3 bases; bases with no gene match: 5. The CDR3 bases are TGTGCCAGCAGCCATTCTGGGACAGTCTCTGGAAACACCATATATTTT. This codes for CASSHSGTVSGNTIYF.

This clone has a handful of counts. V and J are TRBV18 and TRBJ1-4; D possibly corresponds to TRBD1 (6 bases). The CDR3 loop spans 14 amino acids. Germline values: CDR1 KGHSH, CDR2 LQKENI. Trimming took 2 bases from V and 7 from J, leaving 11 bases between them. CDR3 nucleotide sequence: TGTGCCAGCTCACCAGGAGACAGGAGTGAAAAACTGTTTTTT. Its translation is CASSPGDRSEKLFF. Supplemented by reference TRBV18 and TRBJ1-4, the full variable domain reads NAGVMQNPRHLVRRRGQEARLRCSPMKGHSHVYWYRQLPEEGLKFMVYLQKENIIDESGMPKERFSAEFPKEGPSILRIQQVVRGDSAAYFCASSPGDRSEKLFFGSGTQLSVL.

On this clone itself: A junction end diverges from the germline sequence, so it may reflect a read error. This chain links TRBV7-3 with TRBJ1-1; tentatively, D is TRBD1 (5 bases). Germline V gene sequence: CDR1 SGHTA, CDR2 FQGTGA. CDR3 length equals 15 residues. CDR3 bases: TGTGCTAGCAGCTTCGGTGGGGGAGGGAACACTGAAGCTTTCTTT. Its translation: CASSFGGGGNTEAFF.

The V call is TRBV5-1, the J call TRBJ2-7; 11 bases are a match to TRBD2. V dropped 4 bases and J dropped 3; count of bases not matched to a gene: 15. The CDR3 runs 18 residues. The germline CDR1 and CDR2 sequences are SGHRS and YFSETQ. The CDR3 region is CASSPLNLLAGAGYEQYF. The CDR3 DNA follows: TGCGCCAGCAGCCCCCTGAATTTACTAGCGGGGGCCGGCTACGAGCAGTACTTC.

In its sample, this clone was seen a few times. The genes are TRBV7-2 and TRBJ2-3; TRBD1 might be the D (6 bases). In germline, CDR1 is SGHTA, CDR2 FQGNSA. This CDR3 has 18 residues. V dropped 3 bases and J dropped 4 bases, with 23 bases sitting between them. CDR3 in amino acids: CASSLYAGIGGRADTQYF. CDR3 in DNA: TGTGCCAGCAGCTTGTATGCGGGCATAGGGGGAAGGGCAGATACGCAGTATTTT.